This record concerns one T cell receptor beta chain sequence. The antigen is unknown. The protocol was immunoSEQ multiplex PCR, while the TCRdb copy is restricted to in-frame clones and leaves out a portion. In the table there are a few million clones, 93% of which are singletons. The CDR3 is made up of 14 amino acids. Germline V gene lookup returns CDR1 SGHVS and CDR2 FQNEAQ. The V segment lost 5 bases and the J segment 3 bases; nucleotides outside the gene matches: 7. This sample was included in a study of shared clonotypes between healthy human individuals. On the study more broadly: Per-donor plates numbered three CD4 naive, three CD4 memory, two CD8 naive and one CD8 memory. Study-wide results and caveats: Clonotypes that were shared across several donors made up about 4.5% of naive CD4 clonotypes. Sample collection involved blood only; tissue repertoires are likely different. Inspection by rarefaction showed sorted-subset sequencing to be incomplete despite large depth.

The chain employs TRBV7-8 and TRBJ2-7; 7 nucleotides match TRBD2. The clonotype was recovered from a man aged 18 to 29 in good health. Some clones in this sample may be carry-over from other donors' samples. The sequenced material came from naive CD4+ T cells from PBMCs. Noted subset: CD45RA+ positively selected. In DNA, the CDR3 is TGTGCCAGCAGCGGGATCCGGGAGGACTACGAGCAGTACTTC. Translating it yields CASSGIREDYEQYF.